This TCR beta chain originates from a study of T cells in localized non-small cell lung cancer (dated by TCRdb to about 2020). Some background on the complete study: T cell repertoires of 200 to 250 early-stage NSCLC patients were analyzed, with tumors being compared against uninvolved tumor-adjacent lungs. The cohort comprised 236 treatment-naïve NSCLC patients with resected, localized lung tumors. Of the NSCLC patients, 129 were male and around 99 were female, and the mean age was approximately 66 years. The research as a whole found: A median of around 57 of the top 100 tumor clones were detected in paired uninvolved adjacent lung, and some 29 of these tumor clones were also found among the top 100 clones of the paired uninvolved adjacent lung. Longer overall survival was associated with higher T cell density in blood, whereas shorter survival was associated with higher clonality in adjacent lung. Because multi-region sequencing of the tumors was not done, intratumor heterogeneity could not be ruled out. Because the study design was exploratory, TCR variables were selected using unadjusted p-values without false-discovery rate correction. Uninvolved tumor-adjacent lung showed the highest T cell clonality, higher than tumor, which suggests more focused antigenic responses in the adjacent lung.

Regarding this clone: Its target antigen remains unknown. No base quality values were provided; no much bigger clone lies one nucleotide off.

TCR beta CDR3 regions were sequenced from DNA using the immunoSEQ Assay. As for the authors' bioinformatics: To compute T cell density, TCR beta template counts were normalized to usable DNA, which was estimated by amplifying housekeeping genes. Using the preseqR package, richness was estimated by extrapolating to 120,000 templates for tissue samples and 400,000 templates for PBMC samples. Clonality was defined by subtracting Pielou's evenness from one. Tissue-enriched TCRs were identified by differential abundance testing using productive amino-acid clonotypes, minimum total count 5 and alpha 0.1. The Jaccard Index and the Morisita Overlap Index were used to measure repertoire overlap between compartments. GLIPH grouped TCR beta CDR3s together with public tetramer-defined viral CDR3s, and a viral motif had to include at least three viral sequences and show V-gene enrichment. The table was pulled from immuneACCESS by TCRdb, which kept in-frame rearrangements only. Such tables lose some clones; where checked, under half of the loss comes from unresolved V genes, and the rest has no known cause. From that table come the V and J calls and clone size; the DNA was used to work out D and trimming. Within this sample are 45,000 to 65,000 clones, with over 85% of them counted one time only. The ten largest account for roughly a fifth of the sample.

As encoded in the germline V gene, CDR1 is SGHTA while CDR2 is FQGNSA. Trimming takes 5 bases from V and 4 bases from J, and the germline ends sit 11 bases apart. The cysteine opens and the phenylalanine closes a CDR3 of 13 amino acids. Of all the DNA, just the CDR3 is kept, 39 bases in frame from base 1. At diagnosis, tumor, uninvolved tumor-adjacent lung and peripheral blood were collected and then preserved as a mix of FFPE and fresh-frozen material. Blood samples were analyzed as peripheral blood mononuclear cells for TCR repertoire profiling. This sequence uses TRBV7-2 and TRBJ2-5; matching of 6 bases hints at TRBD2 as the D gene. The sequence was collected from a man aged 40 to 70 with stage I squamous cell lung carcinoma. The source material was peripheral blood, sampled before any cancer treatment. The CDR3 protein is CASSPGGSETQYF. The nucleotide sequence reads TGTGCCAGCAGCCCAGGAGGGTCAGAGACCCAGTACTTC.